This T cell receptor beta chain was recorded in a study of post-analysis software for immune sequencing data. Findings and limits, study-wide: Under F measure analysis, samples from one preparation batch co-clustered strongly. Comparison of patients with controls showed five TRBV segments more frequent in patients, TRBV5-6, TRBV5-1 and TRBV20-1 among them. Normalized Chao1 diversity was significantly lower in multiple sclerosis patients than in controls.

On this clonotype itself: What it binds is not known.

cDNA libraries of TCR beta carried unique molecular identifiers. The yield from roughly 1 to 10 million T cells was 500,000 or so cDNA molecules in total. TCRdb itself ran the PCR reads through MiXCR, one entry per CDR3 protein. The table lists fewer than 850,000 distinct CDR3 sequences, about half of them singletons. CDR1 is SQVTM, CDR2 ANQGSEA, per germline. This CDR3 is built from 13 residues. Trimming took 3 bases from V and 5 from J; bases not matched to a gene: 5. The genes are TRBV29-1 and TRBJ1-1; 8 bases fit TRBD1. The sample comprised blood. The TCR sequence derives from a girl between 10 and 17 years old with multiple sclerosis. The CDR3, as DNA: TGCAGCGTTGACGAAAGGACAGGGACTGAAGCTTTCTTT. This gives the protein CSVDERTGTEAFF.